This TCR beta chain derives from a study of resident and recirculating memory T cells in vitiligo. Deletions cut 4 bases from V and 7 bases from J, with 17 bases between. CDR3 length: 14 residues. Germline V gene lookup returns CDR1 SGHRS and CDR2 YFSETQ. The assay was immunoSEQ multiplex PCR, and TCRdb's table has in-frame clones only and misses some. The sample has roughly 80,000 clones, about 92% seen once; the top ten hold roughly 5%. This clonotype was obtained from a male donor with vitiligo. The sequenced sample was blood. The rearrangement joins TRBV5-1 to TRBJ1-1; D not certain. For the CDR3, the DNA is TGCGCCAGCAGCCCTAGGCCGGAAGCCGTTGAAGCTTTCTTT. Its protein product is CASSPRPEAVEAFF. The whole variable domain, remainder taken from reference TRBV5-1 and TRBJ1-1, is KAGVTQTPRYLIKTRGQQVTLSCSPISGHRSVSWYQQTPGQGLQFLFEYFSETQRNKGNFPGRFSGRQFSNSRSEMNVSTLELGDSALYLCASSPRPEAVEAFFGQGTRLTVV.